Each of the 27 T cell receptor beta chains below was sequenced from the same sample in a study of blood T cells in healthy people across ages. Together with a sample-barcoded 5' primer, a J-beta primer mix was included in a second PCR lasting about 6 to 12 cycles. TCRdb used MiXCR to reprocess the 5' RACE reads, holding one entry per CDR3 protein. The sample carries just over 1 million distinct CDR3 sequences, more than 35% recorded once. Sequences were obtained from blood. Every receptor here comes from a woman in her sixties in good health.

Notes on this clonotype: One end of the junction varies from germline; a read error may be responsible. The rearrangement links TRBV5-8 to TRBJ2-7, with no clear D. The germline V gene has CDR1 SGHTS and CDR2 YDEGEE. The CDR3 consists of 13 residues. The chain's CDR3 is CGSSRNLNYEQYF. Here the CDR3 DNA reads TGTGGCAGCAGCCGCAACTTGAATTACGAGCAGTACTTC.

The chain uses TRBV15 and TRBJ2-7; D perhaps matches TRBD2 (5 bases). The CDR3 is 15 amino acids. From germline, CDR1 is LNHNV and CDR2 YYDKDF (reference sequence). The V end lost 2 bases, the J end lost 4 bases, and 15 bases lay between the germline ends. The CDR3 sequence: CATSRPGHPGYEQYF. As DNA, the CDR3 is TGTGCCACCAGCAGACCAGGTCATCCGGGGTACGAGCAGTACTTC.

This clonotype was seen only a few times. V is TRBV12-3 or TRBV12-4 and J is TRBJ2-1; D tentatively reads TRBD1 or TRBD2 (6 bases each). Trimming pared 6 bases from V and 4 bases from J, leaving 19 bases between. The CDR3 covers 16 residues. CDR3 in DNA: TGTGCCAGCAGCACCCCCGGGGGCATCGGTTACAATGAGCAGTTCTTC. Translation gives CASSTPGGIGYNEQFF.

In its sample, this clonotype was seen once. V gene TRBV20-1 combines with J gene TRBJ2-4; possible D gene TRBD2, 5 bases. Trimming removed 3 bases at V and 1 base at J, with 19 bases between. The CDR3 has 17 amino acids. Germline CDR1 reads DFQATT; CDR2 reads SNEGSKA (reference sequence). CDR3 sequence (DNA): TGCAGTGCTAGGCCCTACGATCTAGCTGCTGCCAAAAACATTCAGTACTTC. Its translation is CSARPYDLAAAKNIQYF.

The chain couples TRBV28 to TRBJ1-6; D gene uncertain. This CDR3 spans 11 amino acids. Germline V gene lookup returns CDR1 MDHEN and CDR2 SYDVKM. Trimming cost V 7 bases and J 5 bases, with 3 bases left between them. The CDR3 region has the DNA TGTGCCAGCACCCATAATTCACCCCTCCACTTT. Translation gives CASTHNSPLHF.

This chain joins TRBV7-8 and TRBJ2-1; the match to TRBD1 covers 9 bases. The ends lost 5 bases at V and 7 bases at J; junction bases unmatched: 9. The CDR3 length is 15 residues. Germline V CDR1 and CDR2: SGHVS, FQNEAQ. CDR3 nucleotides: TGTGCCAGCAGCCCTCCGGGGACAGGGACGAATGAGCAGTTCTTC. This encodes CASSPPGTGTNEQFF.

V and J are TRBV29-1 and TRBJ1-1, with D maybe TRBD1 (5 bases). CDR1 and CDR2 (germline): SQVTM, ANQGSEA. This CDR3 region has 13 residues. V lost 4 bases to trimming and J lost 3 bases, with 12 bases between them. CDR3 loop: CSVGEGWDTEAFF. For the CDR3, the DNA is TGCAGCGTTGGAGAGGGGTGGGACACTGAAGCTTTCTTT.

The chain joins TRBV9 to TRBJ2-1, with D hard to call. Between the trimmed V and J ends, which lost 3 bases and 9 bases, there was a span of 16 bases. The CDR3 has 14 amino acids. Germline-derived CDR1 and CDR2 are SGDLS and YYNGEE. CDR3 protein: CASSGLRTSTEQFF. The DNA of the CDR3 is TGTGCCAGCAGCGGACTTAGGACGTCAACTGAGCAGTTCTTC. The whole variable domain, remainder taken from reference TRBV9 and TRBJ2-1, is DSGVTQTPKHLITATGQRVTLRCSPRSGDLSVYWYQQSLDQGLQFLIQYYNGEERAKGNILERFSAQQFPDLHSELNLSSLELGDSALYFCASSGLRTSTEQFFGPGTRLTVL.

This clonotype appeared a few times. A read error may explain this, as a much larger clone is one base away. J is TRBJ1-2 and V is TRBV11-2; D gene uncertain. Germline V lookup: CDR1 SGHAT, CDR2 FQNNGV. The CDR3 contains 13 residues. Trimming removed 8 bases from V and 3 bases from J, with 13 bases in between. The DNA of the CDR3 is TGTGCCAGCGGCTCAGTATTTTACTATGGCTACACCTTC. Encoded protein: CASGSVFYYGYTF. Supplemented by reference TRBV11-2 and TRBJ1-2, the full variable domain reads EAGVAQSPRYKIIEKRQSVAFWCNPISGHATLYWYQQILGQGPKLLIQFQNNGVVDDSQLPKDRFSAERLKGVDSTLKIQPAKLEDSAVYLCASGSVFYYGYTFGSGTRLTVV.

V usage is TRBV20-1 and J usage is TRBJ1-2, with D perhaps TRBD1 (5 bases). This CDR3 is 14 amino acids long. Germline values: CDR1 DFQATT, CDR2 SNEGSKA (reference sequence). V shed 3 bases and J shed 4 bases, with 15 bases lying between them. The CDR3, as DNA: TGCAGTGCTAGGGGGGACGGACGTCCCTATGGCTACACCTTC. This encodes CSARGDGRPYGYTF.

V and J are TRBV9 and TRBJ1-2; 8 bases match TRBD1. CDR3 length: 16 residues. Trimming removed 4 bases from V and 2 bases from J; junction bases left unmatched: 10. Germline CDR1 reads SGDLS; CDR2 reads YYNGEE. CDR3 sequence: CASSRGQGRTNYGYTF. In nucleotides, the CDR3 is TGTGCCAGCAGCAGAGGACAGGGCCGAACCAACTATGGCTACACCTTC.

The V call is TRBV20-1, the J call TRBJ1-1; 7 positions agree with TRBD1. CDR3 length: 15 residues. Looked up from germline, CDR1 is DFQATT and CDR2 is SNEGSKA (reference sequence). Unmatched junction bases numbered 12, after V lost 5 bases and J lost 3 bases. The CDR3 nucleotides are TGCAGTGCTCCACCGTTAGGGGGCAGGGACACTGAAGCTTTCTTT. This encodes CSAPPLGGRDTEAFF.

In this sample, this clonotype turned up once. The chain recombines TRBV29-1 with TRBJ2-3; TRBD2 agrees at 8 bases. Trimming took 1 base from V and 4 from J; bases not matched to a gene: 10. The V gene's germline CDR1 is SQVTM and CDR2 ANQGSEA. The CDR3 is 16 amino acids. The CDR3 coding sequence is TGCAGCGTTGAAGGGGGGGCGGGAGGTTACTCAGATACGCAGTATTTT. Amino acids: CSVEGGAGGYSDTQYF.

This clonotype was counted a few times. J is TRBJ2-3 and V is TRBV4-2; the match to TRBD2 covers 12 bases. This CDR3 is built from 19 residues. V trimming: 0 bases; J trimming: 6 bases; junction bases outside the gene matches: 13. The germline gives CDR1 LGHNA, CDR2 YNFKEQ. Here the CDR3 DNA reads TGTGCCAGCAGCCAAGAAGGAGGACTAGCGGGATCACCGATTGATACGCAGTATTTT. Translating gives CASSQEGGLAGSPIDTQYF.

This chain links TRBV28 with TRBJ2-1, with TRBD1 as a possible D gene (5 bases). The J call may not be correct, given that the DNA end is closer to TRBJ2-7. Germline V gives CDR1 MDHEN, CDR2 SYDVKM. The CDR3 length is 12 residues. CDR3 protein: CASIGVYNEQYF. The CDR3 bases are TGTGCCAGCATAGGGGTCTACAATGAGCAGTACTTC.

This rearrangement joins TRBV2 to TRBJ2-3, with 9 bases that match TRBD1. The CDR3 consists of 15 residues. Trimming cost V 6 bases and J 2 bases; bases outside gene matches: 6. CDR1 is SNHLY and CDR2 is FYNNEI in the germline V gene. CDR3 bases: TGTGCCAGCAGACCCGGGACAGGGACCACAGATACGCAGTATTTT. Amino acids: CASRPGTGTTDTQYF. Complete variable domain (other parts from reference TRBV2 and TRBJ2-3): EPEVTQTPSHQVTQMGQEVILRCVPISNHLYFYWYRQILGQKVEFLVSFYNNEISEKSEIFDDQFSVERPDGSNFTLKIRSTKLEDSAMYFCASRPGTGTTDTQYFGPGTRLTVL.

This clonotype was seen ten or more times. The chain employs TRBV6-2 or TRBV6-3 and TRBJ2-7; 12 nucleotides line up with TRBD2. This CDR3 is 16 amino acids long. Germline V gene lookup returns CDR1 MNHEY and CDR2 SVGEGT. With 4 bases clipped from V and 3 bases from J, the junction kept 7 bases outside the gene matches. The CDR3 loop reads CASSFGLAGQGYEQYF. In DNA form, the CDR3 reads TGTGCCAGCAGTTTTGGACTAGCGGGACAAGGCTACGAGCAGTACTTC.

This clonotype was counted a few times. The chain employs TRBV10-3 and TRBJ2-1; 12 nucleotides agree with TRBD2. The germline CDR1 and CDR2 sequences are ENHRY and SYGVKD. This CDR3 is built from 13 residues. J lost 7 bases, V lost 11 bases, and 6 bases had no gene match. In nucleotides, the CDR3 is TGTGCCTCGACTAGCGGGAGTGGTAATGAGCAGTTCTTC. Translation: CASTSGSGNEQFF.

The chain recombines TRBV2 with TRBJ2-7; 9 positions match TRBD1. Germline-derived CDR1 and CDR2 are SNHLY and FYNNEI. The length of the CDR3 is 14 residues. V gave up 3 bases and J gave up 7 bases; unmatched junction bases: 7. The CDR3 DNA reads as TGTGCCAGCAGTGAGGACAGGGGTCCCAATGAGCAGTACTTC. It yields the protein CASSEDRGPNEQYF.

The genes are TRBV5-5 and TRBJ2-5; D remains ambiguous. CDR3 size: 13 residues. Germline V gives CDR1 SGHKS, CDR2 YYEKEE (reference sequence). V was trimmed by 0 bases and J by 0 bases, leaving 3 bases between them. CDR3 in DNA: TGTGCCAGCAGCTTGGCTAACCAAGAGACCCAGTACTTC. Residues: CASSLANQETQYF.

The chain has TRBV12-3 or TRBV12-4 and TRBJ2-7, with D maybe TRBD2 (5 bases). There are 14 residues in the CDR3. V dropped 5 bases and J dropped 2 bases, with 13 bases sitting between them. In nucleotides, the CDR3 is TGTGCCAGCAGTCGTCTAGCTGTAGCCTACGAGCAGTACTTC. As protein: CASSRLAVAYEQYF.

V is TRBV7-9 and J is TRBJ2-6; possibly TRBD2 for D (6 bases). The germline gives CDR1 SEHNR, CDR2 FQNEAQ (reference sequence). This CDR3 is built from 19 residues. The ends were cut back, 2 bases at V and 0 bases at J, with 17 bases in the middle. DNA of the CDR3: TGTGCCAGCAGCTTAATCTCGGCGGGAAAGAACTCTGGGGCCAACGTCCTGACTTTC. It translates to CASSLISAGKNSGANVLTF. Variable domain in full (rest from reference TRBV7-9 and TRBJ2-6): DTGVSQNPRHKITKRGQNVTFRCDPISEHNRLYWYRQTLGQGPEFLTYFQNEAQLEKSRLLSDRFSAERPKGSFSTLEIQRTEQGDSAMYLCASSLISAGKNSGANVLTFGAGSRLTVL.

This clonotype appeared many times. One end of the junction is discordant with germline, which a read error may explain. CDR3 coding DNA: TGCGCCAGCAAAGGGGACACTAAAGCTTTCTTT. This gives the protein CASKGDTKAFF. The chain employs TRBV4-1 and TRBJ1-1, with TRBD1 as a possible D gene (6 bases). The CDR3 extends over 11 amino acids. Germline V gene lookup returns CDR1 MGHRA and CDR2 YSYEKL.

A remark on this clonotype: A much larger clone sits a single nucleotide away, making a read error possible. The V call is TRBV9, the J call TRBJ2-3; D remains unclear. CDR1 is SGDLS and CDR2 is YYNGEE in the germline V gene. The CDR3 consists of 13 residues. The CDR3 nucleotides are TGTGCCAGCAACCTAGAATTCACAGATATGCAGTATTTT. This codes for CASNLEFTDMQYF.

This clonotype has just a few counts. The rearrangement joins TRBV7-3 to TRBJ1-1; a possible D gene is TRBD1 (6 bases). Germline values: CDR1 SGHTA, CDR2 FQGTGA. V was trimmed by 6 bases and J by 3 bases, leaving 11 bases between them. The CDR3 totals 13 residues. DNA for the CDR3: TGTGCCAGCAGTGGGACAAGGGACACTGAAGCTTTCTTT. This sequence encodes CASSGTRDTEAFF.

V usage is TRBV3-1 and J usage is TRBJ1-6; no clear D. The V end lost 1 base, the J end lost 7 bases, and 8 bases lay between the germline ends. This CDR3 has 14 residues. Per the germline V gene, CDR1 is LGHDT and CDR2 is YNNKEL (reference sequence). The DNA of the CDR3 is TGTGCCAGCAGCCAAGTAGCATCCAATTCACCCCTCCACTTT. Translated: CASSQVASNSPLHF.

The rearrangement uses TRBV12-3 or TRBV12-4 and TRBJ2-7; the D is unclear. The CDR3 sequence is 12 residues long. V was trimmed by 6 bases and J by 2 bases, leaving 8 bases between them. As DNA, the CDR3 is TGTGCCAGCAGCCAGATAGCCTACGAGCAGTACTTC. It encodes CASSQIAYEQYF.